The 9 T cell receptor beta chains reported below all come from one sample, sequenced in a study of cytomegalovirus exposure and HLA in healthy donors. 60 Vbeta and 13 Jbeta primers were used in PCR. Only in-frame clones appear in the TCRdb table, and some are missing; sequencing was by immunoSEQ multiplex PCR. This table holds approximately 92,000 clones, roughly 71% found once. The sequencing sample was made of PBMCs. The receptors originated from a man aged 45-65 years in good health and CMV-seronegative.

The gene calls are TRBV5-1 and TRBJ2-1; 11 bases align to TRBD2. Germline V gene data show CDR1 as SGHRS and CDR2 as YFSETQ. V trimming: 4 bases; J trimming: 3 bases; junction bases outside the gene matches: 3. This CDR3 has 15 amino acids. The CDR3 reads CASSAGLADYNEQFF. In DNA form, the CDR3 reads TGCGCCAGCAGCGCGGGACTAGCGGACTACAATGAGCAGTTCTTC.

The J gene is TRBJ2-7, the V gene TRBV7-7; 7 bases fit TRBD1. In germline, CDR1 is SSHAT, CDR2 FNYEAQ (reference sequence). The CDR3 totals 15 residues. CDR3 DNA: TGTGCTAGCAGCTCCGACAGGGTCCCCTCCTACGAGCAGTACGTC. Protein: CASSSDRVPSYEQYV.

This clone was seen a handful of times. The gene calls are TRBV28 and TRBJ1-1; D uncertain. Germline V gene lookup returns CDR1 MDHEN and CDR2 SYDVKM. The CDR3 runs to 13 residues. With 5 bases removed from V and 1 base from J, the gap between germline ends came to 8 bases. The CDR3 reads CASSLPGNTEAFF. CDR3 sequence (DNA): TGTGCCAGCAGTCTACCGGGGAACACTGAAGCTTTCTTT. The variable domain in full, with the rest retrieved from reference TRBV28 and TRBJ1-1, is DVKVTQSSRYLVKRTGEKVFLECVQDMDHENMFWYRQDPGLGLRLIYFSYDVKMKEKGDIPEGYSVSREKKERFSLILESASTNQTSMYLCASSLPGNTEAFFGQGTRLTVV.

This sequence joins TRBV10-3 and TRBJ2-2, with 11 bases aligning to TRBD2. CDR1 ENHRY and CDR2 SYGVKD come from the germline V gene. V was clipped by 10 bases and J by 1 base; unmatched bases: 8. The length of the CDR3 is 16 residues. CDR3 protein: CATSPGTSGNTGELFF. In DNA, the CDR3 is TGTGCCACTAGCCCCGGGACTAGCGGGAACACCGGGGAGCTGTTTTTT.

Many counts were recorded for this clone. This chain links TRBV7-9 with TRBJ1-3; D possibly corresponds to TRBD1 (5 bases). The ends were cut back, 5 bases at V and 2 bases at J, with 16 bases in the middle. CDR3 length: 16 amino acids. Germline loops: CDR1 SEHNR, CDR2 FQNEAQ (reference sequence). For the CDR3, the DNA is TGTGCCAGCAGCGACACCGGGGGGGGGACTGGAAACACCATATATTTT. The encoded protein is CASSDTGGGTGNTIYF.

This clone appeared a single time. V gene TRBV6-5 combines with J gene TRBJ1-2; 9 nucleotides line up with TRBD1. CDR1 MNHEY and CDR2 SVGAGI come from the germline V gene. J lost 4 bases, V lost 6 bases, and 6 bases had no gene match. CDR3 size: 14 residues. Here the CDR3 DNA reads TGTGCCAGCAGGTTGACAGGGGGGATCTATGGCTACACCTTC. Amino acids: CASRLTGGIYGYTF.

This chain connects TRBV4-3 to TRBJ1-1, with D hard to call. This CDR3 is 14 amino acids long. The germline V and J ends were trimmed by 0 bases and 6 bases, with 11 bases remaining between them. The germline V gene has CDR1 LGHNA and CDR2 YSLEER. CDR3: CASSQDNRPSEAFF. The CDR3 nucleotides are TGCGCCAGCAGCCAAGATAATCGTCCTTCTGAAGCTTTCTTT.

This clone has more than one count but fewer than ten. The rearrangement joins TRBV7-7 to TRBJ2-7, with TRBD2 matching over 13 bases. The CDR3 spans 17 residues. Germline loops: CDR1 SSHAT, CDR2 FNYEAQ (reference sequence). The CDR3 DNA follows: TGTGCTAGCAGCTTAGCTGGGACTAGCGGGACCCCCTACGAGCAGTACGTC. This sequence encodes CASSLAGTSGTPYEQYV.

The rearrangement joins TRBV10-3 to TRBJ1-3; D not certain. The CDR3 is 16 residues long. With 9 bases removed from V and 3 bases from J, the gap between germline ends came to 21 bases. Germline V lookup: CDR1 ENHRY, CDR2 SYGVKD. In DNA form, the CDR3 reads TGTGCCATAAGACAAACCCGAGTCGACGGTGGAAACACCATATATTTT. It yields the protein CAIRQTRVDGGNTIYF.